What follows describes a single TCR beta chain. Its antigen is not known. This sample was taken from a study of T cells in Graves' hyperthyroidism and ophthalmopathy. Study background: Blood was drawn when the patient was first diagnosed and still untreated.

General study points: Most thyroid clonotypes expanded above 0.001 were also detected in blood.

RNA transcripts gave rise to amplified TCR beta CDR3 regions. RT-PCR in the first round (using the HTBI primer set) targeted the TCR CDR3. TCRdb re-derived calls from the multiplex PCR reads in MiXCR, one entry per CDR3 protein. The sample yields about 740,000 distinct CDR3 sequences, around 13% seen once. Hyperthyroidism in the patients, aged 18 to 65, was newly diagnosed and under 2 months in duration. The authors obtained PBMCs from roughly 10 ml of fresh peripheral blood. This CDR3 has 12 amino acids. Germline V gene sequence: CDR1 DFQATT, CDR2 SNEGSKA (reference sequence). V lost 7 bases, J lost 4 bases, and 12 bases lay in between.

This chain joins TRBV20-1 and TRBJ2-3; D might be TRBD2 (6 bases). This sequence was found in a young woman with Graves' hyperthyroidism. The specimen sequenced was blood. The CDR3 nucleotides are TGCAGTGTTCACCGGGACTCAGATACGCAGTATTTT. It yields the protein CSVHRDSDTQYF.